The 4 T cell receptor beta chains below all came from one sample that was sequenced in a study of blood T cells in healthy people across ages (dated by TCRdb to between 2015 and 2016). The method was 5' RACE. This sample was sequenced with an Illumina HiSeq 2500. A second PCR of roughly 6 to 11 cycles was performed with a sample-barcoded 5' primer and a J-beta primer mix. TCRdb trimmed public reads at Q25 via fastp, called clones via MiXCR and kept in-frame beta chains. Entries that share a CDR3 protein sequence are merged under the most common genes and DNA. The sample table lists 1,500,000 or so distinct CDR3 sequences, around 55% of them with a count of one. The ten largest clonotypes hold over 6.5% of the sample. The specimen sequenced was blood. The receptors derive from a man younger than 30 in good health.

This clonotype was observed a few times. V is TRBV7-8 and J is TRBJ2-7; TRBD1 aligns across 8 bases. Germline lookup yields CDR1 SGHVS and CDR2 FQNEAQ. The CDR3 sequence is 16 residues long. V gave up 5 bases and J gave up 7 bases; unmatched junction bases: 16. The chain's CDR3 is CASSPYPRTGSGEQYF. CDR3 bases: TGTGCCAGCAGCCCGTACCCTAGGACAGGGTCGGGTGAGCAGTACTTC.

This clonotype was seen more than once but under ten times. The chain links TRBV6-6 to TRBJ2-6, with a weak D call TRBD1 (5 bases). Per the germline V gene, CDR1 is MNHNY and CDR2 is SVGAGI (reference sequence). The V end was cut by 7 bases, the J end by 2 bases, with 15 bases between. This CDR3 has 16 residues. The DNA of the CDR3 is TGTGCCAGCACCCCAGGGTTCGAGCCTGGGGCCAACGTCCTGACTTTC. Its translation: CASTPGFEPGANVLTF.

The J gene is TRBJ2-1, the V gene TRBV28; the match to TRBD2 covers 14 bases. This CDR3 spans 13 amino acids. CDR1 and CDR2 from the germline V gene are MDHEN and SYDVKM. J was trimmed by 8 bases and V by 10 bases; bases with no gene match: 4. CDR3 amino acids: CAMQTSGGDEQFF. In DNA form, the CDR3 reads TGTGCCATGCAGACTAGCGGGGGGGATGAGCAGTTCTTC. The whole variable domain, filled in from reference TRBV28 and TRBJ2-1, reads DVKVTQSSRYLVKRTGEKVFLECVQDMDHENMFWYRQDPGLGLRLIYFSYDVKMKEKGDIPEGYSVSREKKERFSLILESASTNQTSMYLCAMQTSGGDEQFFGPGTRLTVL.

The chain employs TRBV3-1 and TRBJ2-5; D ambiguous. Trimming pared 4 bases from V and 0 bases from J, leaving 12 bases between. The CDR3 totals 15 residues. Germline V CDR1 and CDR2: LGHDT, YNNKEL (reference sequence). The CDR3 is CASSLTPLYQETQYF. Here the CDR3 DNA reads TGTGCCAGCAGCCTAACACCGCTGTACCAAGAGACCCAGTACTTC.